Each of the 20 T cell receptor beta chains below was sequenced from the same sample in a study of technical replicates of blood from a handful of donors. TCRdb's copy holds only in-frame clones and misses some; the assay was immunoSEQ multiplex PCR. The table lists under 100,000 clones, almost 96% of them singletons. Specimen: T cells isolated from PBMCs. The source is a human donor in good health.

The chain couples TRBV19 to TRBJ1-4; D is perhaps TRBD1 (6 bases). V lost 9 bases and J 5 bases, leaving 19 bases between the germline ends. In germline, CDR1 is LNHDA, CDR2 SQIVND (reference sequence). The CDR3 is 15 residues long. The CDR3 DNA is TGTGCCAGCAGCACAAACCGGGACACGAATGAAAAACTGTTTTTT. This sequence encodes CASSTNRDTNEKLFF.

The chain has TRBV28 and TRBJ2-7, with 7 bases lining up with TRBD1. Germline V gene lookup returns CDR1 MDHEN and CDR2 SYDVKM. J lost 3 bases, V lost 4 bases, and 6 bases had no gene match. The CDR3 has 14 residues. In DNA, the CDR3 is TGTGCCAGCAGTTCCGGGACAGCATTCTACGAGCAGTACTTC. Its protein is CASSSGTAFYEQYF.

The sample holds one count of this clone. The V and J genes are TRBV19 and TRBJ1-5; D gene ambiguous. The germline V gene has CDR1 LNHDA and CDR2 SQIVND (reference sequence). The CDR3 covers 15 residues. Trimming cost V 1 base and J 1 base, with 8 bases left between them. The CDR3 is CASSIGSDSNQPQHF. Here the CDR3 DNA reads TGTGCCAGTAGTATAGGGAGCGACAGCAATCAGCCCCAGCATTTT.

This clone was observed once. The V and J genes are TRBV6-1 and TRBJ2-3; 8 bases agree with TRBD2. This CDR3 is 17 amino acids long. J gave up 2 bases and V 3 bases, and 10 bases lay outside the gene matches. CDR1 is MNHNS and CDR2 is SASEGT in the germline V gene. The CDR3 loop reads CASSDRTSTLFTDTQYF. In DNA, the CDR3 is TGTGCCAGCAGTGACAGGACTAGCACACTATTCACAGATACGCAGTATTTT.

This sequence joins TRBV11-2 and TRBJ2-7; TRBD2 agrees at 9 bases. Germline CDR1 and CDR2: SGHAT and FQNNGV. The CDR3 is made up of 15 amino acids. V was pared by 3 bases and J by 0 bases, with 3 bases of the junction left unmatched. CDR3 bases: TGTGCCAGCAGCTTGTCTAGCGGGGCCTCCTACGAGCAGTACTTC. Protein: CASSLSSGASYEQYF.

V is TRBV11-3 and J is TRBJ1-2; TRBD1 aligns across 11 bases. V was clipped by 4 bases and J by 8 bases; unmatched bases: 9. Germline CDR1 reads SGHNT; CDR2 reads YENEEA. This CDR3 is 15 amino acids long. The CDR3 sequence: CASSSSGDRGGGYTF. CDR3 sequence (DNA): TGTGCCAGCAGCTCCTCCGGGGACAGGGGGGGCGGCTACACCTTC.

The chain combines TRBV7-2 with TRBJ2-5; D not certain. The germline V gene has CDR1 SGHTA and CDR2 FQGNSA. The length of the CDR3 is 15 residues. V shed 1 base and J shed 4 bases, with 13 bases lying between them. CDR3 amino acids: CASSLGRGSRETQYF. Here the CDR3 DNA reads TGTGCCAGCAGCTTAGGTAGAGGAAGCCGAGAGACCCAGTACTTC.

V usage is TRBV27 and J usage is TRBJ1-2, with D perhaps TRBD1 (5 bases). This CDR3 is 13 amino acids long. CDR1 and CDR2 from the germline V gene are MNHEY and SMNVEV (reference sequence). Trimming took off 3 bases at V and 7 bases at J, with 12 bases between the two ends. The CDR3 nucleotides are TGTGCCAGCAGTTTCGTGGGGCGTCTTGGCTACACCTTC. The encoded protein is CASSFVGRLGYTF.

V and J are TRBV6-1 and TRBJ2-7, with 10 bases fitting TRBD1. The CDR3 totals 14 residues. Germline lookup yields CDR1 MNHNS and CDR2 SASEGT. Germline trimming cut 0 bases from V and 9 bases from J; bases unmatched to any gene: 5. CDR3 DNA: TGTGCCAGCAGTGAAGCAGGACAGGGGGGTGTGCAGTACTTC. This encodes CASSEAGQGGVQYF.

The chain has TRBV28 and TRBJ2-5, with TRBD2 matching 7 bases. The CDR3 length is 13 residues. Trimming took 7 bases from V and 0 from J; bases not matched to a gene: 2. Germline CDR1 MDHEN, CDR2 SYDVKM. The CDR3 nucleotides read TGTGCCAGCATTCGGGGGGACCAAGAGACCCAGTACTTC. Translated: CASIRGDQETQYF.

This chain uses TRBV7-9 with TRBJ1-2; D gene ambiguous. This CDR3 contains 10 residues. Deletions cut 5 bases from V and 8 bases from J, with 6 bases between. The V gene's germline CDR1 is SEHNR and CDR2 FQNEAQ (reference sequence). DNA of the CDR3: TGTGCCAGCAGCCCACTAGGCTACACCTTC. This codes for CASSPLGYTF.

DNA of the CDR3: TGCGCCAGCAGCTTGGGACAGTACAATGAGCAGTTCTTC. This codes for CASSLGQYNEQFF. The chain combines TRBV5-1 with TRBJ2-1, with D perhaps TRBD1 (5 bases). Germline CDR1 is SGHRS and CDR2 is YFSETQ. V was cut by 0 bases and J by 4 bases, with 5 bases left in between. The CDR3 sequence is 13 residues long.

This chain uses TRBV10-3 with TRBJ2-7, with 7 bases identical to TRBD2. Germline lookup yields CDR1 ENHRY and CDR2 SYGVKD. J gave up 1 base and V 9 bases, and 6 bases lay outside the gene matches. The CDR3 spans 13 residues. CDR3 in DNA: TGTGCCATGGGCGGGGAGGGGTCCTACGAGCAGTACTTC. Amino acids: CAMGGEGSYEQYF.

This chain uses TRBV28 with TRBJ1-2; D is ambiguous. V shed 9 bases and J shed 2 bases, with 16 bases lying between them. The germline V gene has CDR1 MDHEN and CDR2 SYDVKM. This CDR3 has 14 residues. CDR3 residues: CASLPKPTNYGYTF. CDR3 bases: TGTGCCAGTCTTCCCAAGCCCACCAACTATGGCTACACCTTC.

The DNA of the CDR3 is TGTGCCAGTAGACGACAGGGGTTATCGAACACTGAAGCTTTCTTT. Translating gives CASRRQGLSNTEAFF. The V gene is TRBV19, the J gene TRBJ1-1; TRBD1 agrees at 8 bases. Germline lookup yields CDR1 LNHDA and CDR2 SQIVND (reference sequence). Trimming cost V 6 bases and J 1 base; bases outside gene matches: 7. The CDR3 totals 15 residues.

The rearrangement links TRBV6-5 to TRBJ1-2; no firm D call. The CDR3 extends over 15 amino acids. Germline-derived CDR1 and CDR2 are MNHEY and SVGAGI. The V end lost 5 bases, the J end lost 0 bases, and 13 bases lay between the germline ends. The CDR3 spells CASSAEMRSNYGYTF. For the CDR3, the DNA is TGTGCCAGCAGTGCTGAGATGCGGTCTAACTATGGCTACACCTTC.

The gene calls are TRBV4-1 and TRBJ2-4, with D unclear. Per the germline V gene, CDR1 is MGHRA and CDR2 is YSYEKL. The length of the CDR3 is 20 residues. Trimming removed 3 bases from V and 8 bases from J, with 32 bases in between. This CDR3 reads CASSHPMIVKRKHSLHIQYF. The CDR3 bases are TGCGCCAGCAGCCATCCCATGATCGTAAAACGAAAACACAGCCTCCACATTCAGTACTTC.

This chain connects TRBV4-1 to TRBJ2-2; D is perhaps TRBD1 (5 bases). The germline gives CDR1 MGHRA, CDR2 YSYEKL. This CDR3 region has 16 residues. Deletions cut 1 base from V and 5 bases from J, with 14 bases between. Written as DNA, the CDR3 is TGCGCCAGCAGCCAAGTTCAGGGAAGGAAAACCGGGGAGCTGTTTTTT. It codes for CASSQVQGRKTGELFF.

This sequence joins TRBV7-8 and TRBJ2-7, with D perhaps matching TRBD1 (5 bases). Trimming removed 1 base from V and 5 bases from J, with 9 bases in between. This CDR3 contains 13 residues. Germline V gene sequence: CDR1 SGHVS, CDR2 FQNEAQ. Here the CDR3 reads CASSLEGEDEQYF. The CDR3 DNA follows: TGTGCCAGCAGCTTAGAAGGGGAAGACGAGCAGTACTTC.

The chain joins TRBV7-9 to TRBJ1-6, with a weak D call TRBD1 (5 bases). The V gene's germline CDR1 is SEHNR and CDR2 FQNEAQ (reference sequence). This CDR3 is built from 12 residues. The V end lost 2 bases, the J end lost 18 bases, and 14 bases lay between the germline ends. The CDR3, as DNA: TGTGCCAGCAGCTTAAAGGACAACTTGGCCCACTTT. Protein sequence: CASSLKDNLAHF.